This TCR beta chain derives from a study of early T cells in non-severe SARS-CoV-2 infection (dated by TCRdb to the early 2020s). At the level of the whole study: TCR sequencing used bulk RNA from unsorted whole blood, so alpha and beta chains could not be paired. Broad study findings and their caveats: Matching against VDJdb was skewed toward anti-spike CD8 responses, likely underestimated virus-specific expansions, and missed private and CD4 specificities.

Remarks on this clonotype: Its antigen is unknown. No base qualities exist here, and no much larger clone lies one base off it.

This was a case-control study nested in a cohort of healthcare workers in London, UK, who had nasopharyngeal swab PCR tests and blood samples taken every week. Between 23 and 31 March 2020, the week of the UK lockdown, healthcare workers were enrolled and then followed up weekly for as long as 16 weeks. CDR1 and CDR2, per the germline V gene (reference sequence), are SEHNR and FQNEAQ. Measured from the cysteine to the phenylalanine, the CDR3 is 15 residues long. CDR3 DNA is the only sequence kept; it has 45 bases, read in frame from the first base. V gives up 5 bases and J gives up 3 bases, and the segment between their germline ends measures 11 bases. To prepare the library, 5' RACE was applied. Sequencing relied on a NextSeq 500. To correct for sequencing error and PCR bias, the TCR library protocol tagged individual cDNA molecules with unique molecular identifiers. Both TCR alpha and beta chains were sequenced, and tight co-correlation was observed between alpha and beta sequence abundances in each sample. Processing in the source paper ran as follows. Decombinator V4 was used to annotate the V gene, J gene and CDR3 of the TCR sequences. Expanded TCRs were defined as changing significantly between any two time points under a Poisson model with p below 0.0001. TCR abundances were normalised to the total number of TCRs sequenced in each sample and reported as counts per million. MAIT TCRs were defined by TRAV1-2 paired with TRAJ12, TRAJ20 or TRAJ33, and iNKT TCRs by TRAV10 paired with TRAJ18. VDJdb, accessed on 1 November 2021, was searched for TCRs annotated for CMV, EBV and SARS-CoV-2, and TCRs annotated for more than one antigen were excluded. TCRdb reprocessed the public reads (quality trimming at Q25 with fastp, clone calling with MiXCR) and kept in-frame beta chains. All rows with the same CDR3 protein become a single entry with the most common DNA and genes. None of the V and J calls come from the authors' own analysis; TCRdb made them. The sample contains about 58,000 distinct CDR3 sequences, about 13% of them found a single time. The ten largest clones capture approximately 10% of the sample.

Sequenced input: whole blood. The clonotype originates from an adult who was a healthcare worker with PCR-confirmed SARS-CoV-2 infection or an uninfected control (not recorded which). Recombination linked TRBV7-9 to TRBJ2-6, with the D gene too uncertain to name. The nucleotides are TGTGCCAGCAGCAACGGAAAGGATGGGGCCAACGTCCTGACTTTC. Translated, it gives CASSNGKDGANVLTF.